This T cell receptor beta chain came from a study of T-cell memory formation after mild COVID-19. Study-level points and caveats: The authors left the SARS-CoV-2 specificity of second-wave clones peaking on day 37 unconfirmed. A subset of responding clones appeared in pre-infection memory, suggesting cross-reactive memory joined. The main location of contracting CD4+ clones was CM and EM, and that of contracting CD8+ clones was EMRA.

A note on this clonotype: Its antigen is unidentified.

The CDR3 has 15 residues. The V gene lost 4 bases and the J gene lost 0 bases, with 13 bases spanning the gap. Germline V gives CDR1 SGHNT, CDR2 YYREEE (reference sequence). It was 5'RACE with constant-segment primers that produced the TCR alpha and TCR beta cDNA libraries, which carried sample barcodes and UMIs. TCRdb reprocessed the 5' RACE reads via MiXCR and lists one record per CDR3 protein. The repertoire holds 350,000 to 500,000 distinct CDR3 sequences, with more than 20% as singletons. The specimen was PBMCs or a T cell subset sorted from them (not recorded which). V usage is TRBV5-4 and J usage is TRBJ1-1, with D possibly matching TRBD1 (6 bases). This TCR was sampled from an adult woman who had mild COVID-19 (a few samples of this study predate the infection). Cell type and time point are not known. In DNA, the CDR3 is TGTGCCAGCAGCCACATTGGGGGGCTGAACACTGAAGCTTTCTTT. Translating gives CASSHIGGLNTEAFF.